The 10 T cell receptor beta chains reported below all come from one sample, sequenced in a study of sequential checkpoint blockade in melanoma (dated by TCRdb to between 2018 and 2021). In light of the paper, this sample's treatment or condition label describes: randomized to nivolumab then ipilimumab (arm A) or the reverse (arm B). Libraries were constructed by the immunoSEQ multiplex PCR assay. TCRdb's version of the immuneACCESS table is confined to in-frame rearrangements and falls short of the full clone set. An unresolved V gene accounts for under half of the shortfall where checked; the remainder is of unknown origin. The sample contains roughly 17,000 clones, roughly 70% of them found a single time. Jointly, the top ten make up over 9.5% of the sample. The sequences come from CD8+ T cells sorted from blood (inferred from file names), collected from a patient given nivolumab and ipilimumab in sequence. These receptor sequences come from a human donor with melanoma.

The J gene is TRBJ2-2, the V gene TRBV28; D remains ambiguous. V lost 5 bases to trimming and J lost 0 bases, with 4 bases between them. The CDR3 covers 13 residues. CDR1 is MDHEN, CDR2 SYDVKM, per germline. CDR3 sequence: CASSPSNTGELFF. The CDR3 nucleotides read TGTGCCAGCAGTCCTTCGAACACCGGGGAGCTGTTTTTT.

This rearrangement joins TRBV4-1 to TRBJ2-2; possibly TRBD2 for D (6 bases). Germline CDR1 reads MGHRA; CDR2 reads YSYEKL. The length of the CDR3 is 13 residues. V gave up 4 bases and J gave up 7 bases, with 10 bases separating them. CDR3 sequence: CASSPPGDGELFF. As DNA, the CDR3 is TGCGCCAGCAGCCCACCGGGGGACGGGGAGCTGTTTTTT.

The chain is built from TRBV6-5 and TRBJ2-7; 12 nucleotides line up with TRBD1. Losses at the gene ends were 2 bases for V and 5 bases for J; bases not matched to a gene: 1. The germline gives CDR1 MNHEY, CDR2 SVGAGI. This CDR3 is built from 14 residues. The CDR3 loop reads CASSYRDRGHEQYF. In nucleotides, the CDR3 is TGTGCCAGCAGTTACCGGGACAGGGGGCACGAGCAGTACTTC.

This clone has more than one count but fewer than ten. The rearrangement links TRBV5-1 to TRBJ1-1; a possible D gene is TRBD1 (5 bases). The V end lost 5 bases, the J end lost 2 bases, and 10 bases lay between the germline ends. This CDR3 comprises 13 residues. CDR1 and CDR2 from the germline V gene are SGHRS and YFSETQ. As DNA, the CDR3 is TGCGCCAGCAGAGGGGCCTTTAACACTGAAGCTTTCTTT. This encodes CASRGAFNTEAFF.

J is TRBJ1-2 and V is TRBV5-5, with TRBD1 matching over 9 bases. This CDR3 contains 14 residues. Germline assignment: CDR1 SGHKS and CDR2 YYEKEE (reference sequence). The J segment lost 6 bases and the V segment lost 4 bases, leaving 7 bases of the junction unmatched. CDR3 sequence (DNA): TGTGCCAGCAGCCCCCGGGACAGGGTGGATGGCTACACCTTC. This codes for CASSPRDRVDGYTF.

The chain is built from TRBV11-2 and TRBJ2-1, with 10 nucleotides matching TRBD2. The germline V gene has CDR1 SGHAT and CDR2 FQNNGV. This CDR3 region has 17 residues. J was trimmed by 0 bases and V by 5 bases; bases with no gene match: 7. As DNA, the CDR3 is TGTGCCAGCAGCCATCACTCTAGCGGGGGCTCCTACAATGAGCAGTTCTTC. Translating it yields CASSHHSSGGSYNEQFF.

This clone ranks as large. The V and J genes are TRBV6-4 and TRBJ1-1; 7 nucleotides align to TRBD1. Germline CDR1 is MRHNA and CDR2 is SNTAGT. Trimming removed 5 bases from V and 10 bases from J; junction bases left unmatched: 13. The CDR3 length is 14 residues. The CDR3 loop reads CASSPRDSSFLAFF. Here the CDR3 DNA reads TGTGCCAGCAGTCCCCGGGACAGTTCTTTTCTAGCTTTCTTT.

The chain joins TRBV7-3 to TRBJ1-2; the match to TRBD1 covers 9 bases. V lost 5 bases and J lost 4; bases outside the gene matches: 8. The CDR3 has 15 residues. The germline V gene has CDR1 SGHTA and CDR2 FQGTGA. The CDR3 DNA is TGTGCCAGCAGCGGACAGGGGACATTGGCCTATGGCTACACCTTC. Translated, it gives CASSGQGTLAYGYTF.

The V gene is TRBV27, the J gene TRBJ1-1; TRBD1 might be the D (6 bases). From germline, CDR1 is MNHEY and CDR2 SMNVEV (reference sequence). This CDR3 is built from 18 residues. V lost 5 bases to trimming and J lost 5 bases, with 27 bases between them. The CDR3 sequence: CASSSLGEIQGLATEAFF. The DNA for the CDR3 is TGTGCCAGCAGTAGTTTGGGGGAAATACAGGGTTTAGCGACTGAAGCTTTCTTT.

The rearrangement links TRBV5-1 to TRBJ2-2; perhaps TRBD1 as D (6 bases). The CDR3 extends over 15 amino acids. Germline lookup yields CDR1 SGHRS and CDR2 YFSETQ. Trimming removed 4 bases at V and 0 bases at J, with 10 bases between. The CDR3 here is CASSPGTTNTGELFF. Here the CDR3 DNA reads TGCGCCAGCAGCCCCGGGACAACGAACACCGGGGAGCTGTTTTTT.